A selection of T cell receptor beta chains follows, all from one sample in a study of cytomegalovirus exposure and HLA in healthy donors. Sequencing was performed with immunoSEQ multiplex PCR; in TCRdb, only in-frame clones are kept and a portion is missing. Seen here are about 120,000 clones, over 60% observed once, and the top ten hold approximately 1%. The specimen sequenced was PBMCs. These receptors all stem from a human donor in good health. Each CDR3 is given with its conserved first and last residue. The D gene is left open where the match is weak. Rows give clone size only sometimes, using once, few, many, or a class for an expanded clone.

J,D,V,size,DNA,CDR3
TRBJ1-1,-,TRBV20-1,-,TGCAGTGCTATTGGACAGACTGAAGCTTTCTTT,CSAIGQTEAFF
TRBJ1-5,-,TRBV5-6,-,TGTGCCAGCAGCTTGTGGGGGCGGCCCCAGCATTTT,CASSLWGRPQHF
TRBJ1-6,-,TRBV28,-,TGTGCCAGCTGGAGGACGGAAAATAATTCACCCCTCCACTTT,CASWRTENNSPLHF
TRBJ2-7,TRBD1,TRBV11-2,-,TGTGCCAGCAGCCTAACCGGACAGGGATACGAGCAGTACTTC,CASSLTGQGYEQYF
TRBJ1-2,-,TRBV6-5,-,TGTGCCAGCAGTTACTATTCCCGGGGAGGCGGCTACACCTTC,CASSYYSRGGGYTF
TRBJ2-1,-,TRBV28,-,TGTGCCAGCAGTGCTCACCAGCGAACCCTCGGCGATGAGCAGTTCTTC,CASSAHQRTLGDEQFF
TRBJ1-2,-,TRBV18,once,TGTGCCAGCTCACCCCGGGATCGGGGCTATGGCTACACCTTC,CASSPRDRGYGYTF
TRBJ1-1,TRBD1,TRBV6-1,few,TGTGCCACAGGGGGTTTTTTCGCTGAAGCTTTCTTT,CATGGFFAEAFF
TRBJ2-7,-,TRBV28,-,TGTGCCAGCAGTTTCTACAGGACAGAGTGGTCCGAGCAGTACTTC,CASSFYRTEWSEQYF
TRBJ2-3,TRBD2,TRBV28,-,TGTGCCAGCAGTTTAAGGCGGGGGGTCACAGATACGCAGTATTTT,CASSLRRGVTDTQYF
TRBJ1-1,-,TRBV6-5,-,TGTGCCAGCAGTTACTCAGGGGGAAACACTGAAGCTTTCTTT,CASSYSGGNTEAFF
TRBJ2-2,-,TRBV6-1,-,TGTGCCAGCACCTCCGGGTTAACCGGGGAGCTGTTTTTT,CASTSGLTGELFF
TRBJ1-1,-,TRBV7-9,few,TGTGCCAGCAGCTCTGTCCCTGAAGCTTTCTTT,CASSSVPEAFF
TRBJ2-1,-,TRBV7-8,-,TGTGCCAGCAGCTTAGCTCCGGTCAATGAGCAGTTCTTC,CASSLAPVNEQFF
TRBJ1-1,-,TRBV23-1,-,TGCGCCAGCAGTCGCACCGGGGGAAACACTGAAGCTTTCTTT,CASSRTGGNTEAFF
TRBJ1-1,-,TRBV28,few,TGTGCCAGCACCCGGGGTAACACTGAAGCTTTCTTT,CASTRGNTEAFF
TRBJ2-7,-,TRBV28,-,TGTGCCAGCAGCAGTTCGGGTCCCAGCTCCTACGAGCAGTACTTC,CASSSSGPSSYEQYF
TRBJ1-2,TRBD1,TRBV7-8,-,TGTGCCAGCAGCACCCGGGACAGCAGGCACACCTTC,CASSTRDSRHTF
TRBJ1-6,-,TRBV11-2,-,TGTGCCAGCAGCTTAGATCGGCTCGGGGCACCCCTCCACTTT,CASSLDRLGAPLHF
TRBJ1-6,-,TRBV6-1,-,TGTGCCAGCAGTGAATCGGACAGATATTCACCCCTCCACTTT,CASSESDRYSPLHF
TRBJ2-4,TRBD1,TRBV6-1,-,TGTGCCAGCAGGGAACAGGGGGCAAGGGCCAAAAACATTCAGTACTTC,CASREQGARAKNIQYF
TRBJ1-1,-,TRBV11-2,-,TGTGCCAGCAGCCTATGGACACAAACCAACACTGAAGCTTTCTTT,CASSLWTQTNTEAFF
TRBJ2-2,-,TRBV6-4,-,TGTGCCAGCAGTCCTTTCTTTAGCGCAAACACCGGGGAGCTGTTTTTT,CASSPFFSANTGELFF
TRBJ1-2,-,TRBV6-1,-,TGTGCCAGCAGTGGCGGGCTAAGAAGGGGCTACACCTTC,CASSGGLRRGYTF